This is a list of T cell receptor beta chains from one sample in a study of blood T cell repertoires in COVID-19. The data were produced by immunoSEQ multiplex PCR, yet TCRdb's version contains in-frame clones alone and is incomplete. Of around 60,000 clones listed, roughly nine tenths are singletons. Sequencing was performed on peripheral blood. Receptors originate from a man in his sixties with acute or convalescent COVID-19. The CDR3 runs from the conserved cysteine through the conserved F or W. A D gene is named only where the DNA matches it firmly. Rows may omit the clone size; those that give it use once, few, many or a size class.

J gene	V gene	clone size	D gene	CDR3 protein	CDR3 DNA
TRBJ2-2	TRBV7-3	-	TRBD1	CASSLRAGTANTGELFF	TGTGCCAGCAGCTTAAGGGCCGGGACAGCGAACACCGGGGAGCTGTTTTTT
TRBJ2-7	TRBV27	-	TRBD1	CASSLPTGTGGYEQYF	TGTGCCAGCAGTTTACCTACCGGGACAGGGGGCTACGAGCAGTACTTC
TRBJ2-3	TRBV2	-	TRBD1	CASQRDRGTDTQYF	TGTGCCAGTCAGCGGGACAGGGGAACAGATACGCAGTATTTT
TRBJ1-1	TRBV7-9	-	TRBD1	CASSHRDRAEAFF	TGTGCCAGCAGCCACCGGGACAGGGCTGAAGCTTTCTTT
TRBJ2-3	TRBV19	-	-	CASRPRQMSTDTQYF	TGTGCCAGTAGACCACGACAAATGAGCACAGATACGCAGTATTTT
TRBJ2-3	TRBV9	-	TRBD1	CASSGQVRGPDTQYF	TGTGCCAGCTCGGGACAGGTCCGGGGCCCAGATACGCAGTATTTT
TRBJ1-1	TRBV11-2	-	-	CASSLAGGSMNTEAFF	TGTGCCAGCAGCTTAGCCGGGGGGAGCATGAACACTGAAGCTTTCTTT
TRBJ1-3	TRBV9	-	TRBD1	CASSGQGRDTIYF	TGTGCCAGCAGTGGACAGGGGAGGGACACCATATATTTT
TRBJ2-2	TRBV7-3	-	-	CASSSQGSGELFF	TGTGCCAGCAGCTCCCAGGGGTCCGGGGAGCTGTTTTTT
TRBJ1-3	TRBV9	-	TRBD1	CASSATTGDSGNTIYF	TGTGCCAGCAGCGCTACGACAGGGGACTCTGGAAACACCATATATTTT
TRBJ1-3	TRBV18	-	TRBD1	CASSRISDRGTAGNTIYF	TGTGCCAGCTCCCGTATTTCTGACAGGGGAACAGCTGGAAACACCATATATTTT
TRBJ2-7	TRBV5-1	-	-	CASRPAGQSYEQYF	TGCGCCAGCAGACCCGCGGGACAGTCCTACGAGCAGTACTTC
TRBJ1-2	TRBV20-1	-	TRBD1	CSASLARDRGYGYTF	TGCAGTGCTAGTTTAGCACGGGACAGGGGGTATGGCTACACCTTC
TRBJ2-7	TRBV18	-	-	CASSLGVSYEQYF	TGTGCCAGCTCACTCGGGGTCTCCTACGAGCAGTACTTC
TRBJ2-5	TRBV18	-	TRBD1	CASSPRTGAETQYF	TGTGCCAGCTCACCGAGGACAGGGGCAGAGACCCAGTACTTC
TRBJ1-3	TRBV28	-	-	CAANPGAGNTIYF	TGTGCCGCCAACCCCGGGGCTGGAAACACCATATATTTT
TRBJ2-1	TRBV5-1	once	TRBD2	CASSLLIAGPSGEQFF	TGCGCCAGCAGCTTGCTGATAGCGGGTCCCTCGGGGGAGCAGTTCTTC
TRBJ1-4	TRBV6-5	-	-	CASSWTLEGEKLFF	TGTGCCAGCAGTTGGACCCTCGAGGGTGAAAAACTGTTTTTT
TRBJ2-7	TRBV11-2	-	-	CASTFGGTGGEQYF	TGTGCCAGCACCTTCGGGGGGACAGGAGGCGAGCAGTACTTC
TRBJ1-2	TRBV6-1	-	-	CASSEVFWEGYTF	TGTGCCAGCAGTGAAGTATTCTGGGAGGGCTACACCTTC
TRBJ1-5	TRBV2	-	-	CASSADSSNQPQHF	TGTGCCAGCAGCGCCGACAGCTCCAATCAGCCCCAGCATTTT
TRBJ1-5	TRBV19	-	-	CASSIQGSGNQPQHF	TGTGCCAGTAGTATTCAGGGATCGGGCAATCAGCCCCAGCATTTT
TRBJ1-2	TRBV9	-	-	CASSVAGGTYGYTF	TGTGCCAGCAGCGTAGCTGGAGGGACCTATGGCTACACCTTC
TRBJ1-1	TRBV7-2	-	-	CASSSLGGVTEAFF	TGTGCCAGCAGCTCCTTGGGGGGAGTCACTGAAGCTTTCTTT
TRBJ2-5	TRBV2	-	TRBD1	CASGQGSWETQYF	TGTGCCAGCGGACAGGGGTCGTGGGAGACCCAGTACTTC
TRBJ1-6	TRBV29-1	-	TRBD1	CSVRTGGGLDSPLHF	TGCAGCGTAAGAACAGGGGGCGGTTTGGATTCACCCCTCCACTTT
TRBJ1-4	TRBV19	-	TRBD1	CASATGGTNEKLFF	TGTGCCAGCGCGACAGGGGGAACTAATGAAAAACTGTTTTTT
TRBJ2-5	TRBV3-1/TRBV3-2	-	TRBD2	CASSHGKLALETQYF	TGTGCCAGCAGCCACGGGAAACTAGCGTTGGAGACCCAGTACTTC